These T cell receptor beta chains were read from a single sample in a study of T cell responses to AZD1222 COVID-19 vaccine. Measured with immunoSEQ multiplex PCR; TCRdb has only the in-frame clones, and not every one. The data show approximately 200,000 clones, with less than 95% seen just once and over 1.5% held by the top ten. Sample: peripheral blood, taken 28 days after the second dose of the MenACWY control vaccine. The receptors originated from an adult who received the MenACWY meningococcal vaccine as a control. CDR3s include the opening cysteine and the closing phenylalanine or tryptophan. The order of the fields is clone size, V gene, CDR3 length, D gene, J gene, CDR3 DNA, CDR3 protein. D genes are given only for firm matches. Part of the rows lack a size; the others show once, few, many or a class for expanded clones.

>NA|TRBV12-3/TRBV12-4|13|TRBD1|TRBJ1-2
TGTGCCAGCAGTGCGGACAGGTCCTATGGCTACACCTTC
CASSADRSYGYTF
>NA|TRBV7-2|13|NA|TRBJ1-2
TGTGCCAGCAGCCCGAGCCCCGCAGATGGCTACACCTTC
CASSPSPADGYTF
>NA|TRBV18|15|TRBD1|TRBJ1-3
TGTGCCAGCTCACCGGGACAGGGGTCGGGAAACACCATATATTTT
CASSPGQGSGNTIYF
>few|TRBV2|13|TRBD2|TRBJ2-7
TGTGCCAGCACCACTAGCGGGACCTACGAGCAGTACTTC
CASTTSGTYEQYF
>NA|TRBV3-1/TRBV3-2|17|TRBD1|TRBJ2-7
TGTGCCAGCAGCCAAGGGACAGGGGGCTCCGGCTCCTACGAGCAGTACTTC
CASSQGTGGSGSYEQYF
>NA|TRBV29-1|12|TRBD2|TRBJ2-2
TGCAGCGTTGAGGCGGGGGCCGGGGAGCTGTTTTTT
CSVEAGAGELFF
>NA|TRBV7-9|17|TRBD2|TRBJ2-3
TGTGCCAGCAGCTTTGAGACTAGCGGGAGAAGCACAGATACGCAGTATTTT
CASSFETSGRSTDTQYF
>NA|TRBV7-2|15|NA|TRBJ2-5
TGTGCCAGCAGCTTCGGCGGGACAGTTCAAGAGACCCAGTACTTC
CASSFGGTVQETQYF
>NA|TRBV11-2|13|NA|TRBJ2-7
TGTGCCAGCAGCCCTGGGTTTTCCTACGAGCAGTACTTC
CASSPGFSYEQYF
>once|TRBV10-3|14|TRBD2|TRBJ2-5
TGTGCCATCAGCGCCGGGACTAGGGGAGAGACCCAGTACTTC
CAISAGTRGETQYF
>NA|TRBV6-1|15|NA|TRBJ1-3
TGTGCCAGCAGTGAATCCTCAGACTCTGGAAACACCATATATTTT
CASSESSDSGNTIYF
>NA|TRBV6-5|15|NA|TRBJ2-3
TGTGCCAGCAGCCCGTTTGCGAGTGGGTCAGATACGCAGTATTTT
CASSPFASGSDTQYF
>NA|TRBV3-1/TRBV3-2|12|NA|TRBJ1-2
TGTGCCAGCAGCCGTGGGGATAATGGCTACACCTTC
CASSRGDNGYTF
>NA|TRBV9|14|NA|TRBJ2-1
TGTGCCAGCAGCGGTCCGGAGGGAACCAATGAGCAGTTCTTC
CASSGPEGTNEQFF
>NA|TRBV6-2/TRBV6-3|17|NA|TRBJ1-6
TGTGCCAGCAGTTCCCCGAGAACAGGGATTGGAAATTCACCCCTCCACTTT
CASSSPRTGIGNSPLHF
>NA|TRBV18|13|TRBD2|TRBJ2-1
TGTGCCAGCTCACCCCGGACTAGTAATGATGAGTTCTTC
CASSPRTSNDEFF
>NA|TRBV19|14|NA|TRBJ2-7
TGTGCCAGTAGTTCCGCGACAGGCGCCTACGAGCAGTACTTC
CASSSATGAYEQYF
>NA|TRBV2|16|TRBD2|TRBJ2-7
TGTGCCAGCAGTGCAGCGGGGGGAGGCGGAGAGTACGAGCAGTACTTC
CASSAAGGGGEYEQYF
>once|TRBV7-9|16|NA|TRBJ1-1
TGTGCCAGCAGCTTCGTAGGCAGGGGATTGAACACTGAAGCTTTCTTT
CASSFVGRGLNTEAFF
>NA|TRBV4-2|16|TRBD2|TRBJ2-1
TGTGCCAGCAGCCAATCACTAGCGGGAGTCTTCAATGAGCAGTTCTTC
CASSQSLAGVFNEQFF
>NA|TRBV9|15|NA|TRBJ2-1
TGTGCCAGCAGCTCAGAGGGGGAGCTGGACAATGAGCAGTTCTTC
CASSSEGELDNEQFF
>NA|TRBV7-9|14|TRBD1|TRBJ2-7
TGTGCCAGCAGCTCCCGGGACAGAACATACGAGCAGTACTTC
CASSSRDRTYEQYF
>once|TRBV18|14|TRBD1|TRBJ2-3
TGTGCCAGCTCATCGGGACAGGGTACAGATACGCAGTATTTT
CASSSGQGTDTQYF
>NA|TRBV3-1/TRBV3-2|13|NA|TRBJ1-2
TGTGCCAGCAGCCAAGATCTTTTGTATGGCTACACCTTC
CASSQDLLYGYTF
>NA|TRBV28|11|NA|TRBJ1-1
TGTGCCAGCAGTTTTGCGGCCGAAGCTTTCTTT
CASSFAAEAFF
>NA|TRBV6-5|15|TRBD1|TRBJ1-4
TGTGCCAGCAGTTATGGGGGGACAGGGAATGAAAAACTGTTTTTT
CASSYGGTGNEKLFF
>NA|TRBV3-1/TRBV3-2|15|NA|TRBJ1-1
TGTGCCAGCAGCCAACCCGCGACAGGACACACTGAAGCTTTCTTT
CASSQPATGHTEAFF
>NA|TRBV29-1|12|NA|TRBJ1-5
TGCAGCGTGCGGGACAGCAATCAGCCCCAGCATTTT
CSVRDSNQPQHF
>NA|TRBV9|16|TRBD2|TRBJ2-7
TGTGCCAGCAGCGTAGCAGACGGGAGGACCACCTACGAGCAGTACTTC
CASSVADGRTTYEQYF
>NA|TRBV5-1|15|NA|TRBJ1-1
TGCGCCAGCAGCTTGGAGGATGGGTGGGTCACTGAAGCTTTCTTT
CASSLEDGWVTEAFF
>NA|TRBV28|15|TRBD1|TRBJ1-1
TGTGCCACCACCTTCCCAACAGGGGCCACGTCTGAAGCTTTCTTT
CATTFPTGATSEAFF
>NA|TRBV6-2/TRBV6-3|16|NA|TRBJ1-6
TGTGCCAGCAGCTCGGACGGGCGCGCGGGGAAGCCACCCCTCCACTTT
CASSSDGRAGKPPLHF
>NA|TRBV7-9|16|TRBD2|TRBJ2-1
TGTGCCAGCAGCTTAGCAGGACTAGCGGGGACGAATGAGCAGTTCTTC
CASSLAGLAGTNEQFF
>NA|TRBV4-3|16|NA|TRBJ1-2
TGCGCCAGCAGCCAAGGGATGGGGGGATTGGGCTATGGCTACACCTTC
CASSQGMGGLGYGYTF
>NA|TRBV28|13|TRBD2|TRBJ2-1
TGTGCCAGCGGGACTAGCGCCTACAATGAGCAGTTCTTC
CASGTSAYNEQFF
>NA|TRBV4-3|15|NA|TRBJ2-7
TGCGCCAGCAGCCAAGAGCATGGTAGCGGCTACGAGCAGTACTTC
CASSQEHGSGYEQYF
>NA|TRBV19|16|TRBD1|TRBJ1-3
TGTGCCAGTAGCTCACAGGGGCTCCGCTCTGGAAACACCATATATTTT
CASSSQGLRSGNTIYF
>NA|TRBV21-1|16|NA|TRBJ2-3
TGTGCCAGCAGCATTAACGGGGACGGGCGGGCGGATACGCAGTATTTT
CASSINGDGRADTQYF
>NA|TRBV6-5|12|NA|TRBJ2-2
TGTGCCAGCAGTCGGACGGGCGGGTGGCTGTTTTTT
CASSRTGGWLFF
>NA|TRBV9|16|TRBD1|TRBJ1-1
TGTGCCAGCGGTCCTCTAGTACGCCCACAGGGGACGCAAGCTTTCTTT
CASGPLVRPQGTQAFF
>NA|TRBV30|15|NA|TRBJ1-6
TGTGCCTGGAGTGCGATGAGGGGGGGCCGGTCACCCCTCCACTTT
CAWSAMRGGRSPLHF
>NA|TRBV5-4|15|NA|TRBJ2-7
TGTGCCAGCAGCTCCGGGACGGCGTATTCCTACGAGCAGTACTTC
CASSSGTAYSYEQYF
>once|TRBV28|17|TRBD2|TRBJ2-1
TGTGCCAGCAGTTTATCTCCTAGCGGGGGCCGCTACAATGAGCAGTTCTTC
CASSLSPSGGRYNEQFF
>NA|TRBV7-6|13|TRBD2|TRBJ2-7
TGTGCCAGCAGCAAGGGACTAGGCTACGAGCAGTACTTC
CASSKGLGYEQYF
>NA|TRBV27|14|NA|TRBJ2-1
TGTGCCAGCAGTTCCAGGGCCTGGGGCAATGAGCAGTTCTTC
CASSSRAWGNEQFF
>NA|TRBV7-8|14|NA|TRBJ2-7
TGTGCCAGCAGCGAAGGACCGAGCTCCTACGAGCAGTACTTC
CASSEGPSSYEQYF
>NA|TRBV28|15|NA|TRBJ1-1
TGTGCCAGCAGTCCCTTTGGAGTGATGAACACTGAAGCTTTCTTT
CASSPFGVMNTEAFF
>NA|TRBV12-3/TRBV12-4|13|NA|TRBJ2-7
TGTGCCAGCAGTGTCGGTAGCTCCTACGAGCAGTACTTC
CASSVGSSYEQYF
>NA|TRBV12-3/TRBV12-4|12|NA|TRBJ1-1
TGTGCCAGCAGCCCCGGTAGCCCCGAAGCTTTCTTT
CASSPGSPEAFF
>NA|TRBV19|15|TRBD1|TRBJ2-7
TGTGCCAGTAGTATAGTGCACAGGGGGTCCTACGAGCAGTACTTC
CASSIVHRGSYEQYF
>NA|TRBV29-1|16|TRBD2|TRBJ2-5
TGCAGCGTTGTAGATGGACTAGCTCTTCTGGGAGAGACCCAGTACTTC
CSVVDGLALLGETQYF
>NA|TRBV5-4|15|NA|TRBJ2-2
TGTGCCAGCAGCCCCTCGACAGTGAACACCGGGGAGCTGTTTTTT
CASSPSTVNTGELFF
>NA|TRBV5-6|12|NA|TRBJ2-1
TGTGCCAGCACCATATATCAGAATGAGCAGTTCTTC
CASTIYQNEQFF
>NA|TRBV29-1|14|TRBD1|TRBJ2-2
TGCAGCGTTTCAGGGGGCGCGGACACCGGGGAGCTGTTTTTT
CSVSGGADTGELFF
>NA|TRBV20-1|11|NA|TRBJ2-5
TGCAGTGCAGGGGGCCAAGAGACCCAGTACTTC
CSAGGQETQYF
>NA|TRBV2|13|NA|TRBJ2-5
TGTGCCAGCAGTGAGACAGAGCAAGAGACCCAGTACTTC
CASSETEQETQYF
>NA|TRBV2|14|TRBD1|TRBJ2-7
TGTGCCAGCTCCTCAGGGACAGTTGCCTACGAGCAGTACTTC
CASSSGTVAYEQYF